This TCR beta chain was sequenced during a study of T-cell reconstitution after alpha-beta-depleted transplantation in children. Notes on the study in general: As was reported, about two months after transplant, alpha-beta T cells came from several hundred expanded graft clones. When one year had passed after transplant, most T-cell counts and diversity came from newly produced T cells. Surviving recipient cells, namely T cells and thymic progenitors, were the source of high day-60 TCRbeta diversity in some patients.

This clonotype was seen a few times. As yet, its antigen is unknown. One junction end does not reproduce the germline sequence, and a read error may be involved. A TCRbeta library incorporating unique molecular identifiers was prepared. TCRdb re-analysed the PCR reads in MiXCR, keeping a single row per CDR3 protein. The table records about 300,000 distinct CDR3 sequences, around 7.3% of them present only once. The sequencing here drew on peripheral blood, taken 360 days after TCRalphabeta/CD19-depleted stem cell transplant. The source of this sequence is a female patient between 2 and 15 years old who had a stem cell transplant for Fanconi anemia, so the T cells may come from the graft donor.

The CDR3 loop reads CASSLEGLKTF. CDR3 nucleotide sequence: TGTGCCAGCAGCTTAGAGGGACTGAAGACATTC. The chain combines TRBV7-2 with TRBJ2-5; tentatively, D is TRBD2 (6 bases). The germline CDR1 and CDR2 sequences are SGHTA and FQGNSA. This CDR3 spans 11 amino acids.